The 6 T cell receptor beta chains listed next were all sequenced from one sample in a study of T-cell reconstitution after alpha-beta-depleted transplantation in children. Unique molecular identifiers were used in preparing the TCRbeta library. Via MiXCR, TCRdb re-called the PCR reads, giving one row per CDR3 protein. The sample has 170,000 or so distinct CDR3 sequences, approximately 6.6% seen once; the top ten hold roughly 3%. The sequencing used PBMCs from the stem cell graft donor, collected from the stem cell graft. The source is a human donor who donated a stem cell graft to a child with Wiskott-Aldrich syndrome.

This clonotype was counted ten times or more. The chain links TRBV5-1 to TRBJ1-6; D is perhaps TRBD1 (5 bases). Looked up from germline, CDR1 is SGHRS and CDR2 is YFSETQ. The CDR3 is made up of 15 amino acids. Trimming cost V 2 bases and J 13 bases, with 19 bases left between them. In nucleotides, the CDR3 is TGCGCCAGCAGCTTCGAACCTTACCCAGGGAATCCCCTCCACTTT. Translating gives CASSFEPYPGNPLHF.

This clonotype was seen many times. The chain employs TRBV24-1 and TRBJ1-1, with D maybe TRBD1 (5 bases). Looked up from germline, CDR1 is KGHDR and CDR2 is SFDVKD. The CDR3 is made up of 13 amino acids. Trimming shortened V by 5 bases and J by 1 base, and 7 bases separated the two germline ends. In DNA, the CDR3 is TGTGCCACCAGTGGACAGCCGAACACTGAAGCTTTCTTT. It translates to CATSGQPNTEAFF.

At least ten counts were recorded for this clonotype. The chain combines TRBV12-3 or TRBV12-4 with TRBJ2-7, with a weak D call TRBD1 (5 bases). V dropped 6 bases and J dropped 2 bases, with 8 bases sitting between them. The CDR3 is made up of 12 amino acids. The DNA of the CDR3 is TGTGCCAGCAGGGGGCCTACCTACGAGCAGTACTTC. It specifies CASRGPTYEQYF.

This clonotype was found a few times. The chain joins TRBV18 to TRBJ2-3; TRBD2 is a possible D gene (5 bases). Between the trimmed V and J ends, which lost 2 bases and 5 bases, there was a span of 8 bases. Germline-derived CDR1 and CDR2 are KGHSH and LQKENI. The CDR3 is 13 amino acids. CDR3 nucleotide sequence: TGTGCCAGCTCACCAGGGAGTGAAGATACGCAGTATTTT. It codes for CASSPGSEDTQYF.

Ten or more counts support this clonotype. This chain connects TRBV20-1 to TRBJ2-1, with TRBD1 identical over 10 bases. Per the germline V gene, CDR1 is DFQATT and CDR2 is SNEGSKA (reference sequence). The length of the CDR3 is 14 residues. J lost 6 bases, V lost 7 bases, and 9 bases had no gene match. The CDR3 loop is CSVGGGTGVNEQFF. In DNA, the CDR3 is TGCAGTGTAGGAGGAGGGACAGGGGTCAATGAGCAGTTCTTC.

This clonotype was seen ten or more times. The genes are TRBV14 and TRBJ2-7, with TRBD2 identical over 9 bases. CDR1 and CDR2 (germline): SGHDN, FVKESK. J lost 1 base, V lost 4 bases, and 5 bases had no gene match. The CDR3 spans 15 residues. The CDR3 spells CASSPGGLASYEQYF. The CDR3 DNA follows: TGTGCCAGCAGCCCGGGAGGACTAGCGTCCTACGAGCAGTACTTC.